The rows below give T cell receptor beta chains drawn from one sample of a study of shared clonotypes between healthy human individuals. TCRdb keeps only in-frame clones here, not all; method: immunoSEQ multiplex PCR. The sample lists some 2,500,000 clones; around 93% were seen once. Sequenced input: naive CD4+ T cells from PBMCs. These TCRs come from a man aged 18-30 years in good health. Some clones in this sample may be carry-over from other donors' samples. Both conserved end residues are part of each CDR3. Fields, in order: CDR3 protein, CDR3 DNA, J gene, D gene, V gene, clone size. A D gene is named only where the DNA matches it firmly. Size is omitted from some rows. Given values are once, few, many or a class for expanded clones.

CDR3aa: CASSQGFSGSFNEQFF; CDR3nt: TGCGCCAGCAGCCAAGGATTTAGCGGGAGTTTCAATGAGCAGTTCTTC; j_gene: TRBJ2-1; d_gene: TRBD2; v_gene: TRBV4-1; abundance: .
CDR3aa: CASSEDRGTNTEAFF; CDR3nt: TGTGCCAGCTCAGAGGACAGGGGAACGAACACTGAAGCTTTCTTT; j_gene: TRBJ1-1; d_gene: TRBD1; v_gene: TRBV18; abundance: .
CDR3aa: CASSALPTTNNEQFF; CDR3nt: TGTGCCAGCAGCGCGTTACCCACCACCAACAATGAGCAGTTCTTC; j_gene: TRBJ2-1; d_gene: .; v_gene: TRBV9; abundance: once
CDR3aa: CARQVSTDTQYF; CDR3nt: TGTGCCAGACAGGTCTCCACAGATACGCAGTATTTT; j_gene: TRBJ2-3; d_gene: .; v_gene: TRBV2; abundance: .
CDR3aa: CASRQSDTAGYRGAEAFF; CDR3nt: TGTGCCAGTAGGCAATCAGACACGGCAGGTTATCGGGGGGCTGAAGCTTTCTTT; j_gene: TRBJ1-1; d_gene: .; v_gene: TRBV19; abundance: few
CDR3aa: CASSRTGLGQPQHF; CDR3nt: TGTGCCAGCAGCCGGACAGGGCTCGGTCAGCCCCAGCATTTT; j_gene: TRBJ1-5; d_gene: TRBD1; v_gene: TRBV28; abundance: .
CDR3aa: CASSFSTGRNSGELFF; CDR3nt: TGCGCCAGCAGCTTCTCGACAGGTCGAAACTCCGGGGAGCTGTTTTTT; j_gene: TRBJ2-2; d_gene: .; v_gene: TRBV5-1; abundance: .
CDR3aa: CASSVLSRKSGGYTF; CDR3nt: TGTGCCAGCAGCGTTTTATCGAGGAAATCCGGTGGCTACACCTTC; j_gene: TRBJ1-2; d_gene: .; v_gene: TRBV7-9; abundance: .
CDR3aa: CASSQGGLAGLAKNIQYF; CDR3nt: TGCGCCAGCAGCCAAGGAGGTCTAGCGGGGCTAGCCAAAAACATTCAGTACTTC; j_gene: TRBJ2-4; d_gene: TRBD2; v_gene: TRBV4-1; abundance: .
CDR3aa: CASSQSGVINYGYTF; CDR3nt: TGTGCCAGCAGCCAATCCGGGGTCATTAACTATGGCTACACCTTC; j_gene: TRBJ1-2; d_gene: .; v_gene: TRBV7-8; abundance: .
CDR3aa: CASSSPTGVSTEAFF; CDR3nt: TGTGCCAGCAGTTCCCCGACAGGGGTGAGCACTGAAGCTTTCTTT; j_gene: TRBJ1-1; d_gene: TRBD1; v_gene: TRBV6-5; abundance: once
CDR3aa: CASSSGLAGVDTQYF; CDR3nt: TGCGCCAGCAGCTCGGGACTAGCGGGAGTAGATACGCAGTATTTT; j_gene: TRBJ2-3; d_gene: TRBD2; v_gene: TRBV5-1; abundance: .
CDR3aa: CASSSQGGGTDTQYF; CDR3nt: TGTGCCAGCAGCTCCCAGGGAGGTGGGACAGATACGCAGTATTTT; j_gene: TRBJ2-3; d_gene: .; v_gene: TRBV5-4; abundance: .
CDR3aa: CASSLGSGTGNTIYF; CDR3nt: TGTGCCAGCAGCTTAGGGTCAGGGACTGGAAACACCATATATTTT; j_gene: TRBJ1-3; d_gene: .; v_gene: TRBV7-9; abundance: .
CDR3aa: CASSMTGGAGETQYF; CDR3nt: TGTGCCAGCAGCATGACAGGGGGCGCGGGGGAGACCCAGTACTTC; j_gene: TRBJ2-5; d_gene: TRBD1; v_gene: TRBV7-3; abundance: .
CDR3aa: CASSSGQGTGANVLTF; CDR3nt: TGCGCCAGCAGCTCGGGACAGGGCACTGGGGCCAACGTCCTGACTTTC; j_gene: TRBJ2-6; d_gene: TRBD1; v_gene: TRBV5-1; abundance: .
CDR3aa: CASSPTHSGVTDTQYF; CDR3nt: TGTGCCAGCAGCCCTACTCATTCAGGGGTCACAGATACGCAGTATTTT; j_gene: TRBJ2-3; d_gene: .; v_gene: TRBV7-6; abundance: .
CDR3aa: CASSLGSGRPYNEQFF; CDR3nt: TGTGCCAGCAGCTTAGGTTCGGGTCGCCCCTACAATGAGCAGTTCTTC; j_gene: TRBJ2-1; d_gene: .; v_gene: TRBV7-9; abundance: .
CDR3aa: CASTLFTGGEKLFF; CDR3nt: TGTGCCAGCACACTTTTCACAGGGGGAGAAAAACTGTTTTTT; j_gene: TRBJ1-4; d_gene: TRBD1; v_gene: TRBV2; abundance: .
CDR3aa: CASSPVQGVYEQYF; CDR3nt: TGTGCCAGCTCACCAGTCCAGGGGGTGTACGAGCAGTACTTC; j_gene: TRBJ2-7; d_gene: TRBD1; v_gene: TRBV18; abundance: .
CDR3aa: CASSFQQGATNEKLFF; CDR3nt: TGTGCCAGCTCATTCCAACAGGGGGCCACTAATGAAAAACTGTTTTTT; j_gene: TRBJ1-4; d_gene: TRBD1; v_gene: TRBV18; abundance: .
CDR3aa: CASLRGGAGYGYTF; CDR3nt: TGTGCCAGCCTCCGGGGGGGGGCAGGCTATGGCTACACCTTC; j_gene: TRBJ1-2; d_gene: .; v_gene: TRBV5-4; abundance: .
CDR3aa: CASSLGTATIVYGYTF; CDR3nt: TGTGCCAGCAGCTTGGGGACAGCGACCATTGTCTATGGCTACACCTTC; j_gene: TRBJ1-2; d_gene: TRBD1; v_gene: TRBV7-2; abundance: .
CDR3aa: CASSNRQVNTEAFF; CDR3nt: TGTGCCAGCAGTAATAGACAGGTGAACACTGAAGCTTTCTTT; j_gene: TRBJ1-1; d_gene: .; v_gene: TRBV6-5; abundance: .
CDR3aa: CASSFPVGSSYEQYF; CDR3nt: TGTGCCAGCAGCTTCCCGGTGGGTAGCTCCTACGAGCAGTACTTC; j_gene: TRBJ2-7; d_gene: .; v_gene: TRBV11-2; abundance: .
CDR3aa: CASSLARFEAFF; CDR3nt: TGTGCCAGCAGCTTAGCCCGCTTTGAAGCTTTCTTT; j_gene: TRBJ1-1; d_gene: .; v_gene: TRBV7-2; abundance: .
CDR3aa: CASSQVTPADTQYF; CDR3nt: TGCGCCAGCAGCCAAGTCACCCCGGCAGATACGCAGTATTTT; j_gene: TRBJ2-3; d_gene: .; v_gene: TRBV4-3; abundance: .
CDR3aa: CASSLGLAEYNEQFF; CDR3nt: TGTGCCAGCAGCCTCGGACTAGCGGAATACAATGAGCAGTTCTTC; j_gene: TRBJ2-1; d_gene: TRBD2; v_gene: TRBV7-3; abundance: .
CDR3aa: CASSFAAGYGYTF; CDR3nt: TGTGCCAGCAGTTTTGCGGCAGGCTATGGCTACACCTTC; j_gene: TRBJ1-2; d_gene: .; v_gene: TRBV27; abundance: .
CDR3aa: CASSLGGSAYEQYF; CDR3nt: TGTGCCAGCAGTTTGGGGGGTTCCGCCTACGAGCAGTACTTC; j_gene: TRBJ2-7; d_gene: .; v_gene: TRBV28; abundance: .
CDR3aa: CATHLMYEQYF; CDR3nt: TGTGCCACCCATCTAATGTACGAGCAGTACTTC; j_gene: TRBJ2-7; d_gene: .; v_gene: TRBV19; abundance: once
CDR3aa: CASSFGTRSEKLFF; CDR3nt: TGTGCCAGCAGCTTCGGGACGCGGAGTGAAAAACTGTTTTTT; j_gene: TRBJ1-4; d_gene: .; v_gene: TRBV5-6; abundance: .
CDR3aa: CASSSPASIEQYF; CDR3nt: TGTGCCAGCAGCTCCCCTGCCTCAATCGAGCAGTACTTC; j_gene: TRBJ2-7; d_gene: .; v_gene: TRBV7-2; abundance: .
CDR3aa: CASSVEGVSGNTIYF; CDR3nt: TGCGCCAGCAGCGTCGAGGGGGTCTCTGGAAACACCATATATTTT; j_gene: TRBJ1-3; d_gene: .; v_gene: TRBV5-1; abundance: .
CDR3aa: CASSRILGGYGYTF; CDR3nt: TGTGCCAGCAGTCGAATTTTAGGAGGCTATGGCTACACCTTC; j_gene: TRBJ1-2; d_gene: .; v_gene: TRBV28; abundance: .
CDR3aa: CASSLGTARRSEAFF; CDR3nt: TGTGCCAGCAGCCTAGGGACAGCCCGACGCTCTGAAGCTTTCTTT; j_gene: TRBJ1-1; d_gene: TRBD1; v_gene: TRBV27; abundance: .
CDR3aa: CASSQDNYRTASWNTEAFF; CDR3nt: TGTGCCAGCAGCCAAGATAATTATAGGACAGCCTCCTGGAACACTGAAGCTTTCTTT; j_gene: TRBJ1-1; d_gene: .; v_gene: TRBV4-2; abundance: .
CDR3aa: CASSPGETQYF; CDR3nt: TGTGCCAGCAGTCCTGGTGAGACCCAGTACTTC; j_gene: TRBJ2-5; d_gene: .; v_gene: TRBV28; abundance: .
CDR3aa: CASSPQGLADNEQFF; CDR3nt: TGTGCCAGCAGCCCCCAAGGACTAGCGGACAATGAGCAGTTCTTC; j_gene: TRBJ2-1; d_gene: TRBD2; v_gene: TRBV7-3; abundance: .
CDR3aa: CASSIQGDYGYTF; CDR3nt: TGTGCCAGCTCTATTCAGGGAGACTATGGCTACACCTTC; j_gene: TRBJ1-2; d_gene: .; v_gene: TRBV28; abundance: .
CDR3aa: CASSLETGGPPETQYF; CDR3nt: TGTGCCAGCAGCTTGGAGACGGGAGGGCCACCAGAGACCCAGTACTTC; j_gene: TRBJ2-5; d_gene: TRBD2; v_gene: TRBV5-4; abundance: .
CDR3aa: CASSERGPGELFF; CDR3nt: TGTGCCAGCAGTGAGAGGGGCCCCGGGGAGCTGTTTTTT; j_gene: TRBJ2-2; d_gene: .; v_gene: TRBV2; abundance: .
CDR3aa: CASSLTGTGRAEQYF; CDR3nt: TGTGCCAGCAGTTTAACCGGGACAGGGAGGGCCGAGCAGTACTTC; j_gene: TRBJ2-7; d_gene: TRBD1; v_gene: TRBV2; abundance: .
CDR3aa: CASSPGDTEAFF; CDR3nt: TGTGCCAGCAGCCCTGGGGACACTGAAGCTTTCTTT; j_gene: TRBJ1-1; d_gene: .; v_gene: TRBV7-2; abundance: .
CDR3aa: CASSLTSGNTGELFF; CDR3nt: TGTGCCAGCAGCTTGACTAGCGGGAACACCGGGGAGCTGTTTTTT; j_gene: TRBJ2-2; d_gene: TRBD2; v_gene: TRBV7-9; abundance: .
CDR3aa: CASSRWDSSYNEQFF; CDR3nt: TGTGCCAGCAGTAGATGGGACAGCTCCTACAATGAGCAGTTCTTC; j_gene: TRBJ2-1; d_gene: TRBD1; v_gene: TRBV28; abundance: .
CDR3aa: CASSPPLAGATDTQYF; CDR3nt: TGCGCCAGCAGCCCGCCCTTAGCGGGAGCAACAGATACGCAGTATTTT; j_gene: TRBJ2-3; d_gene: TRBD2; v_gene: TRBV5-1; abundance: .
CDR3aa: CASSPPIGTVNTEAFF; CDR3nt: TGTGCCAGCAGCCCCCCGATCGGGACAGTTAACACTGAAGCTTTCTTT; j_gene: TRBJ1-1; d_gene: TRBD1; v_gene: TRBV7-9; abundance: .